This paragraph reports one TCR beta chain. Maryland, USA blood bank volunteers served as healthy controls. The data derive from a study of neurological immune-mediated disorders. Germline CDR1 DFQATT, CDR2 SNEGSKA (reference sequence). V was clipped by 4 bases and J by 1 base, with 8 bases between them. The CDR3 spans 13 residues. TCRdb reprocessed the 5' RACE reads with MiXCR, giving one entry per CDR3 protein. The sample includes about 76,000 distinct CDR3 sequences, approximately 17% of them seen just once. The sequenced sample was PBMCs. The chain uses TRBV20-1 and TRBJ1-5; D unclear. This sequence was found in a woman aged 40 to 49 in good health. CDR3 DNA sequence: TGCAGTGCTACCACCGGGAGCAATCAGCCCCAGCATTTT. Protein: CSATTGSNQPQHF.